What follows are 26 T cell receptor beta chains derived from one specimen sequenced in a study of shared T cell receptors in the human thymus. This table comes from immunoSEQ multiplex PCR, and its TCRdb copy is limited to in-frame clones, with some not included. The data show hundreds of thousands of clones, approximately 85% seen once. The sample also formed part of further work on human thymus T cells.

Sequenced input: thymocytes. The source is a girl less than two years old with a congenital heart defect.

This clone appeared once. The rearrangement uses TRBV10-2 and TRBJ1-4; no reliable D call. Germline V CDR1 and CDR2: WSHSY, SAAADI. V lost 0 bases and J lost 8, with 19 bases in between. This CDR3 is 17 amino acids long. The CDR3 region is CASSESNTGGWSEKLFF. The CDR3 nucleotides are TGCGCCAGCAGTGAGTCGAACACCGGAGGGTGGTCGGAAAAACTGTTTTTT.

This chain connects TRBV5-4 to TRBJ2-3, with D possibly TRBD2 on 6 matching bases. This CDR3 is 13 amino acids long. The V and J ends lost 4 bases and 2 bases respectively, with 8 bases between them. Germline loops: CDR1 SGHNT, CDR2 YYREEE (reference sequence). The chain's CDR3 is CASSGGSTDTQYF. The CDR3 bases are TGTGCCAGCAGCGGAGGGTCCACAGATACGCAGTATTTT. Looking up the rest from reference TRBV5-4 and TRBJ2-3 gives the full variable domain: ETGVTQSPTHLIKTRGQQVTLRCSSQSGHNTVSWYQQALGQGPQFIFQYYREEENGRGNFPPRFSGLQFPNYSSELNVNALELDDSALYLCASSGGSTDTQYFGPGTRLTVL.

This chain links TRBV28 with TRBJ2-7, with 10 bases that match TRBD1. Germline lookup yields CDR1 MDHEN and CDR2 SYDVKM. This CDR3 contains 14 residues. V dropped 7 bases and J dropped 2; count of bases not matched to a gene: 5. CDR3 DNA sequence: TGTGCCAGCACCTGGGGACAGGGGCCCTACGAGCAGTACTTC. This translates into CASTWGQGPYEQYF. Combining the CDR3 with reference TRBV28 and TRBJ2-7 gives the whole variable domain DVKVTQSSRYLVKRTGEKVFLECVQDMDHENMFWYRQDPGLGLRLIYFSYDVKMKEKGDIPEGYSVSREKKERFSLILESASTNQTSMYLCASTWGQGPYEQYFGPGTRLTVT.

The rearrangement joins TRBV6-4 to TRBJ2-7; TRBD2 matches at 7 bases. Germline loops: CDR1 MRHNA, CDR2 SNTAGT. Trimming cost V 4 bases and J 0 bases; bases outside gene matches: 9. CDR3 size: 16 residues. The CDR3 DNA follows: TGTGCCAGCAGTGGCATCGCGCGGGGGACCTCCTACGAGCAGTACTTC. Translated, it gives CASSGIARGTSYEQYF.

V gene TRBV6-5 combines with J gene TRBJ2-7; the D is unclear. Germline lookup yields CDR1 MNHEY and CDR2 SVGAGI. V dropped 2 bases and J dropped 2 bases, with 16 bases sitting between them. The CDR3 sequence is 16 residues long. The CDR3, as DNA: TGTGCCAGCAGTTACCTCGGGTCCAAATCGCCCTACGAGCAGTACTTC. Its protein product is CASSYLGSKSPYEQYF.

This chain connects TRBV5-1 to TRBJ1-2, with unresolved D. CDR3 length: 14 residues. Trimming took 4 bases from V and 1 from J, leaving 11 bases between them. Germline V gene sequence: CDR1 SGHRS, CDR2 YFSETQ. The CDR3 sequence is CASSKRSDNYGYTF. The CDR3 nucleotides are TGCGCCAGCAGCAAACGGAGCGATAACTATGGCTACACCTTC.

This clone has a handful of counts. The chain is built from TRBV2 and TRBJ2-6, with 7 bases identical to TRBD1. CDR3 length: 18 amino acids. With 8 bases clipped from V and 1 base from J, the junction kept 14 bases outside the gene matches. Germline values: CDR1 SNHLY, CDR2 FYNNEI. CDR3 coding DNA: TGTGCCAGCTCTCGGACAGGCCATCGCCTATCTGGGGCCAACGTCCTGACTTTC. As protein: CASSRTGHRLSGANVLTF.

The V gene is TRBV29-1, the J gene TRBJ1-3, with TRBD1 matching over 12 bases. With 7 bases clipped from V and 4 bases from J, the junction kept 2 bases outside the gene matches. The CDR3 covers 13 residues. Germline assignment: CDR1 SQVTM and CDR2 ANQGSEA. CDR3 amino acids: CSAGTGGGNTIYF. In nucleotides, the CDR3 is TGCAGCGCCGGGACAGGGGGCGGAAACACCATATATTTT.

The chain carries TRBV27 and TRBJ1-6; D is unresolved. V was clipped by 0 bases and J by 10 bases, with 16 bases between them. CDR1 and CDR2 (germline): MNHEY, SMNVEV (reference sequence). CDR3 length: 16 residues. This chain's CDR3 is CASSLSWAPRVSPLHF. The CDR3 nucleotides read TGTGCCAGCAGTTTATCGTGGGCCCCCCGTGTCTCACCCCTCCACTTT.

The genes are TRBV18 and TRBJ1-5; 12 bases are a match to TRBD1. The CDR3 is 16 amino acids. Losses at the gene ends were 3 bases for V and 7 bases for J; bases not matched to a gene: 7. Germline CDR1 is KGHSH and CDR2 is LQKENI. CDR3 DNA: TGTGCCAGCTCACCTGGGGGACAGGGGGCTCGGCAGCCCCAGCATTTT. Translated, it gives CASSPGGQGARQPQHF.

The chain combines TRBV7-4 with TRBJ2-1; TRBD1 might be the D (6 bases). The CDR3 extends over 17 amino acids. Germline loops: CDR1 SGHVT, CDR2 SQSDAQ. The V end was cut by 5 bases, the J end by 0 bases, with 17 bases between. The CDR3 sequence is CASSPHRAHPSYNEQFF. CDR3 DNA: TGTGCCAGCAGCCCACACAGGGCCCACCCCTCCTACAATGAGCAGTTCTTC.

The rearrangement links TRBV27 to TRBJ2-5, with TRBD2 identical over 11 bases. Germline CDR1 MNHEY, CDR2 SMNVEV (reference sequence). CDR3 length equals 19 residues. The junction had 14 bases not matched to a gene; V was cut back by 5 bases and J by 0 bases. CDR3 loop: CASSTRLAGSLGYQETQYF. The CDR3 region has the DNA TGTGCCAGCAGTACCCGACTAGCGGGGTCACTCGGGTACCAAGAGACCCAGTACTTC.

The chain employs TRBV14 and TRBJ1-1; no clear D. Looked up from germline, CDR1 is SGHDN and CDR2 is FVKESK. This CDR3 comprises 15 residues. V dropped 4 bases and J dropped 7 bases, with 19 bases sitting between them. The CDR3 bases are TGTGCCAGCAGCCTTTTACCAGGAGGGAGCAATGAAGCTTTCTTT. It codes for CASSLLPGGSNEAFF. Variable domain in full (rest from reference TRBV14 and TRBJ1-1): EAGVTQFPSHSVIEKGQTVTLRCDPISGHDNLYWYRRVMGKEIKFLLHFVKESKQDESGMPNNRFLAERTGGTYSTLKVQPAELEDSGVYFCASSLLPGGSNEAFFGQGTRLTVV.

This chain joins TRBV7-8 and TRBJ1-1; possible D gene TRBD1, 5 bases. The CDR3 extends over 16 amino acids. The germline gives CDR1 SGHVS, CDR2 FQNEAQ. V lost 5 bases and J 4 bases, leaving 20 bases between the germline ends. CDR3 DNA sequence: TGTGCCAGCAGCGGGACCCCTCCGGGGGTGATCACTGAAGCTTTCTTT. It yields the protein CASSGTPPGVITEAFF.

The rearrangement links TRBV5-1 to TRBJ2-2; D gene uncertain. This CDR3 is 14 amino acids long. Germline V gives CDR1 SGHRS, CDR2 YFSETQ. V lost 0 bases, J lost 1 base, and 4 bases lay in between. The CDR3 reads CASSLVRNTGELFF. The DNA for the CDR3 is TGCGCCAGCAGCTTGGTCAGGAACACCGGGGAGCTGTTTTTT.

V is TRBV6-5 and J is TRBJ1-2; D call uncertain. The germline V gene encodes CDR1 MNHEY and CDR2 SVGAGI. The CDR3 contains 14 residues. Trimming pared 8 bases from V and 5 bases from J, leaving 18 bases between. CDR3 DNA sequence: TGTGCCAGCTCGGCACCCCCCATCGGGTATGGCTACACCTTC. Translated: CASSAPPIGYGYTF.

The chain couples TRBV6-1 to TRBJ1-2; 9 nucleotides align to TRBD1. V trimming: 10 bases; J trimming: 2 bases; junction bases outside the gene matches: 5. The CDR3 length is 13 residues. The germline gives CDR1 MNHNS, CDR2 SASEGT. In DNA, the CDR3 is TGTGCCACCAACAGGGGGCGCAACTATGGCTACACCTTC. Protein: CATNRGRNYGYTF.

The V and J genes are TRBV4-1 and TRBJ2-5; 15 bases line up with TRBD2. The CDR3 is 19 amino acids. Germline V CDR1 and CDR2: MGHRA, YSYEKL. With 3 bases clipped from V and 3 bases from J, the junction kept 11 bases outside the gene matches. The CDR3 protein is CASSHLRTSGGALKETQYF. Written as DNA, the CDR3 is TGCGCCAGCAGCCACCTACGGACTAGCGGGGGGGCCCTAAAAGAGACCCAGTACTTC.

CDR3 in DNA: TGCAGCGCTGATTCCGGGACAGGGAGATACGAGCAGTACTTC. Protein product: CSADSGTGRYEQYF. The V gene is TRBV29-1, the J gene TRBJ2-7; 9 nucleotides align to TRBD1. The junction had 11 bases not matched to a gene; V was cut back by 7 bases and J by 4 bases. Germline V gene data show CDR1 as SQVTM and CDR2 as ANQGSEA. This CDR3 has 14 residues.

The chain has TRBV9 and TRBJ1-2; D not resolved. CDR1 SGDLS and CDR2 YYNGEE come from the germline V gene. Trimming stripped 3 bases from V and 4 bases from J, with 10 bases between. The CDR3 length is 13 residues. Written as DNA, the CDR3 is TGTGCCAGCAGCGAATACAGATTCTATGGCTACACCTTC. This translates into CASSEYRFYGYTF.

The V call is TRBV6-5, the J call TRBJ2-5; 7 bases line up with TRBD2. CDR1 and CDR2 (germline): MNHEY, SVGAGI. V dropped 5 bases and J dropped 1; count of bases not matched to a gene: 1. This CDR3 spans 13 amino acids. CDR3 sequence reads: CASSSGAQETQYF. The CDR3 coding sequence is TGTGCCAGCAGTAGCGGGGCCCAAGAGACCCAGTACTTC.

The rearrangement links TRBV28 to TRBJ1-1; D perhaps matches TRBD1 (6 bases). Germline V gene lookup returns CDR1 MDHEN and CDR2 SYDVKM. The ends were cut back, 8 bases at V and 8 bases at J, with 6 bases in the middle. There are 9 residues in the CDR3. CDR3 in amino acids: CASGTEAFF. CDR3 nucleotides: TGTGCCAGCGGGACAGAAGCTTTCTTT.

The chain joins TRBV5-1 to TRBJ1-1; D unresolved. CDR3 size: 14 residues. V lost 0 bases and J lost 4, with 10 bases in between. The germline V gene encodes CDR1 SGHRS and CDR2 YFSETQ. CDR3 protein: CASSLDAYSTEAFF. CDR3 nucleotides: TGCGCCAGCAGCTTGGATGCCTATAGCACTGAAGCTTTCTTT.

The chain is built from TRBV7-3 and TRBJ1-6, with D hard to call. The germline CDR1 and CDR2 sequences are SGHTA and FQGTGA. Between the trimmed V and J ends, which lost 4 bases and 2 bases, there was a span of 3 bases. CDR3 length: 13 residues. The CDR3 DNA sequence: TGTGCCAGCAGCTCAGCCTATAATTCACCCCTCCACTTT. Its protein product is CASSSAYNSPLHF.

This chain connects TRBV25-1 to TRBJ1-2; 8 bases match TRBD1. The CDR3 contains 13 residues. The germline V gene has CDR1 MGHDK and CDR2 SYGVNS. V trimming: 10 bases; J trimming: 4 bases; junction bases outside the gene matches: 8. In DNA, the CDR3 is TGTGCCATTTCGACAGGGGCTGGCTATGGCTACACCTTC. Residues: CAISTGAGYGYTF.

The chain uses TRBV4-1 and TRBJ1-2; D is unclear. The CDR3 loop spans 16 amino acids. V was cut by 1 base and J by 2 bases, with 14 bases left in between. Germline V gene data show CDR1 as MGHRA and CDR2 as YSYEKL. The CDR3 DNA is TGCGCCAGCAGCCAAGTGGCCAGCGGAGAAAACTATGGCTACACCTTC. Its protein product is CASSQVASGENYGYTF.